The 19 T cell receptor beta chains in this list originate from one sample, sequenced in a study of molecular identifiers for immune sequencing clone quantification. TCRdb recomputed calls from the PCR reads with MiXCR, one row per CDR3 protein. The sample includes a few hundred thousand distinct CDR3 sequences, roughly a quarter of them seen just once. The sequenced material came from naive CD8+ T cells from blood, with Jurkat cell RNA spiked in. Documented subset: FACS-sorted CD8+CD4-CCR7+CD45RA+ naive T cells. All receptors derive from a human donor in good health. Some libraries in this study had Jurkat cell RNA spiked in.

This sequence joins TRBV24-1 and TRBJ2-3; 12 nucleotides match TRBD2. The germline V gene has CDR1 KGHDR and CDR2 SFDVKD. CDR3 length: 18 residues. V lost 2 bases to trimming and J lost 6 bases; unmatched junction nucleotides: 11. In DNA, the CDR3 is TGTGCCACCAGTGATTACGGACTAGCGGGGACAGAGGCGGATACGCAGTATTTT. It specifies CATSDYGLAGTEADTQYF.

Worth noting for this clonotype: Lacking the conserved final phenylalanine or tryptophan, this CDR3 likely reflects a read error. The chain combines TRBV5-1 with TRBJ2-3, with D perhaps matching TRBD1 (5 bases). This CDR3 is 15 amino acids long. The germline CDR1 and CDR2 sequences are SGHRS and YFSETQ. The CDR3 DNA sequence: TGCGCCGGCAGCTTGGGGCAGGCGAACACAGATACGCAGTATTCT. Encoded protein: CAGSLGQANTDTQYS.

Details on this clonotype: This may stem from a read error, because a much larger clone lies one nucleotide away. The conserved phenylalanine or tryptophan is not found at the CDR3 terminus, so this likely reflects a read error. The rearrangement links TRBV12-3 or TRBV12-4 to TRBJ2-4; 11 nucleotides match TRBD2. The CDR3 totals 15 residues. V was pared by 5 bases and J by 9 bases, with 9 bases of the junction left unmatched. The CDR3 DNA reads TGTGCCAGCAGTGGTTCGGTGACTAGCGGGGTCATTCAGTACTTG. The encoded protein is CASSGSVTSGVIQYL.

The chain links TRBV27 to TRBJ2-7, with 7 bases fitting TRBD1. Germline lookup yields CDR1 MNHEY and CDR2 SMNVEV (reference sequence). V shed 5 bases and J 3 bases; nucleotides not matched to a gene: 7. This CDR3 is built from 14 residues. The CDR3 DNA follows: TGTGCCAGCAGTCCTAAGGGACAGCACTACGAGCAGTACTTC. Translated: CASSPKGQHYEQYF.

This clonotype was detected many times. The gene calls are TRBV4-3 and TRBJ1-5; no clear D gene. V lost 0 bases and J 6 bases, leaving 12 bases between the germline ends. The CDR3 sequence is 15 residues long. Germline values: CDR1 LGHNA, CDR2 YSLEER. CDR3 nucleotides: TGCGCCAGCAGCCAAGATCATTATGGTCGTCAGCCCCAGCATTTT. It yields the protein CASSQDHYGRQPQHF.

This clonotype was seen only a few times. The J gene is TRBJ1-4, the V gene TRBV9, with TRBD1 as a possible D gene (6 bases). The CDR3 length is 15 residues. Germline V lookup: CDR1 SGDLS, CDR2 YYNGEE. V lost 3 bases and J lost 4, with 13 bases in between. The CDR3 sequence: CASSEKDRINEKLFF. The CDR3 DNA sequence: TGTGCCAGCAGCGAGAAGGACAGAATTAATGAAAAACTGTTTTTT.

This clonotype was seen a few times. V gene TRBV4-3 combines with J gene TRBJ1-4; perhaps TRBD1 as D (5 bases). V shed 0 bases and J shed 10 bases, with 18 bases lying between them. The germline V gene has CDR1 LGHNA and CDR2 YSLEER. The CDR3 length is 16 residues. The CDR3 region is CASSQDMRLAGVKLFF. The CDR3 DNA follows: TGCGCCAGCAGCCAAGATATGCGGTTGGCGGGGGTAAAACTGTTTTTT.

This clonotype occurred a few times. CDR3 region: CASSLQGFDTQYF. The CDR3 DNA reads TGTGCCAGCAGCCTACAGGGTTTCGATACGCAGTATTTT. The chain is built from TRBV7-9 and TRBJ2-3, with D perhaps matching TRBD1 (6 bases). Trimming pared 5 bases from V and 6 bases from J, leaving 12 bases between. The CDR3 has 13 residues. Germline V CDR1 and CDR2: SEHNR, FQNEAQ (reference sequence).

The CDR3 spells CASSSRDQAPDTQYF. The CDR3 nucleotides read TGTGCCAGCAGTTCCCGGGACCAAGCCCCAGATACGCAGTATTTT. The gene calls are TRBV6-2 or TRBV6-3 and TRBJ2-3, with D perhaps TRBD1 or TRBD2 (5 bases each). Trimming pared 4 bases from V and 4 bases from J, leaving 15 bases between. There are 15 residues in the CDR3. CDR1 and CDR2 (germline): MNHEY, SVGEGT.

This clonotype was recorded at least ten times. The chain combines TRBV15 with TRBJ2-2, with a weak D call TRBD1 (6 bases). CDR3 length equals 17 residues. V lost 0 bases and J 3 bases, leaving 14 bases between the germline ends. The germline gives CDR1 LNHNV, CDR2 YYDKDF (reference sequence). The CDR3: CATSRDRPGQDTGELFF. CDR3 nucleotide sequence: TGTGCCACCAGCAGAGATCGTCCGGGACAAGACACCGGGGAGCTGTTTTTT. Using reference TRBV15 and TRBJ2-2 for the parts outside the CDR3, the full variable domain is DAMVIQNPRYQVTQFGKPVTLSCSQTLNHNVMYWYQQKSSQAPKLLFHYYDKDFNNEADTPDNFQSRRPNTSFCFLDIRSPGLGDTAMYLCATSRDRPGQDTGELFFGEGSRLTVL.

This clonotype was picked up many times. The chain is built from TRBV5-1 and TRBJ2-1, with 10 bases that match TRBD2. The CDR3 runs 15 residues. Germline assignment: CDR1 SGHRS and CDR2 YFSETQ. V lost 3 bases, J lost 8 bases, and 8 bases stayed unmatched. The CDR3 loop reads CASSSLAGGRDEQFF. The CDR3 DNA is TGCGCCAGCAGCTCATTAGCGGGGGGTAGAGATGAGCAGTTCTTC.

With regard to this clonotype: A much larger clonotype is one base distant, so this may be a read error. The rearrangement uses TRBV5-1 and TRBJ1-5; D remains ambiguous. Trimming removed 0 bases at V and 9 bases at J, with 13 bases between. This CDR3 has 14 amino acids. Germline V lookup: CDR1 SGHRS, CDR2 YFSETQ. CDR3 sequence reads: CASSLDLMDRPQHF. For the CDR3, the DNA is TGCGCCAGCAGCTTGGATCTGATGGATCGGCCCCAGCATTTT.

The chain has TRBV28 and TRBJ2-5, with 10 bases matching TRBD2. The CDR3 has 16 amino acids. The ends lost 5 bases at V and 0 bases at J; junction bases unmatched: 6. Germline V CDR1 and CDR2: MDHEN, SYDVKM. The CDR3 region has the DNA TGTGCCAGCAGTCGGACTAGCGGAAGGTACCAAGAGACCCAGTACTTC. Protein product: CASSRTSGRYQETQYF.

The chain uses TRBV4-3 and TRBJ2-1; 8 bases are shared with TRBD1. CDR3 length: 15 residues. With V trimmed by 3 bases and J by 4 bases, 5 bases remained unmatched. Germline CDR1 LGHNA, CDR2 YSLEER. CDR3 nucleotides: TGCGCCAGCAGCCAGGACAGGGTCGGGTACAATGAGCAGTTCTTC. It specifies CASSQDRVGYNEQFF.

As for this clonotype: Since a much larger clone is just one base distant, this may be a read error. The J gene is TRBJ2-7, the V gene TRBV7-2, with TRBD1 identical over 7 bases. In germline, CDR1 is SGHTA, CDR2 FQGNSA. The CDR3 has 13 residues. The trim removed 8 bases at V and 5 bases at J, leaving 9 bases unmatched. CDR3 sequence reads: CASRHTGAHEQYF. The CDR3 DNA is TGTGCCAGCCGCCATACAGGGGCCCACGAGCAGTACTTC.

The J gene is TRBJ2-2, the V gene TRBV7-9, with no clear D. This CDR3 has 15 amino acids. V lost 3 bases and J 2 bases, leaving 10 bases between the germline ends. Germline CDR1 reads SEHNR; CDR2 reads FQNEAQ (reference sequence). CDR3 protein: CASSFPNHNTGELFF. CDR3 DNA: TGTGCCAGCAGCTTTCCCAATCATAACACCGGGGAGCTGTTTTTT.

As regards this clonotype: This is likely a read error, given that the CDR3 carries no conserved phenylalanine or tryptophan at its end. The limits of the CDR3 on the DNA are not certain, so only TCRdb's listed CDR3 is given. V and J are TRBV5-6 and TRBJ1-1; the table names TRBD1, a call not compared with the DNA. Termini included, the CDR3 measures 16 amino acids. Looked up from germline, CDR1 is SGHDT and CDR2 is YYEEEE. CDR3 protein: CASSLEGVFSYTEALL.

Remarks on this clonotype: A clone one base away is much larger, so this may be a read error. CDR3 in DNA: TGTGCCTGCAGCACTGCGTCTAGCGGGAGCGTACTTAGTGATACGCAGTATTTT. Translation gives CACSTASSGSVLSDTQYF. The genes are TRBV9 and TRBJ2-3; 10 nucleotides line up with TRBD2. This CDR3 has 18 residues. Germline values: CDR1 SGDLS, CDR2 YYNGEE.

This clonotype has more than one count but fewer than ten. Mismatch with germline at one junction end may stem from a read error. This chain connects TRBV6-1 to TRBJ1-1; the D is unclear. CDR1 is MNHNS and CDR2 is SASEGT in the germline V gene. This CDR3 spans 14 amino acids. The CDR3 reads CASSPPLGETGAFF. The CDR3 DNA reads TGTGCCAGCAGCCCCCCGTTAGGTGAGACTGGAGCTTTCTTT.